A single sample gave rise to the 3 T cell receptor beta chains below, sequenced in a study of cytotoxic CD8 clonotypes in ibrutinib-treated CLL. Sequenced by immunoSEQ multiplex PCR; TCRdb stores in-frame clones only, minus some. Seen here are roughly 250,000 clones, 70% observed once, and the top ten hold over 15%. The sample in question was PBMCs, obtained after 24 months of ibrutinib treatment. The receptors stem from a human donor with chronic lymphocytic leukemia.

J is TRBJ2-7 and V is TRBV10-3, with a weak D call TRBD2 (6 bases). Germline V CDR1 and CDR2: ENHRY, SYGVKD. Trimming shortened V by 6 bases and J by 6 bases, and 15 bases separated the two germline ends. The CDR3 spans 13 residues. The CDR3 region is CAIRPAQEGEQYF. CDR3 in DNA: TGTGCCATCAGGCCGGCACAGGAGGGCGAGCAGTACTTC.

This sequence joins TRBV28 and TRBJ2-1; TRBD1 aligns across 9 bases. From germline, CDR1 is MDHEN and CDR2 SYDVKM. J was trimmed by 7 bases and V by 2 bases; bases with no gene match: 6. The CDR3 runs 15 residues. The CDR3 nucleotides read TGTGCCAGCAGTTTAATCGGGACAGGGTGGAATGAGCAGTTCTTC. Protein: CASSLIGTGWNEQFF.

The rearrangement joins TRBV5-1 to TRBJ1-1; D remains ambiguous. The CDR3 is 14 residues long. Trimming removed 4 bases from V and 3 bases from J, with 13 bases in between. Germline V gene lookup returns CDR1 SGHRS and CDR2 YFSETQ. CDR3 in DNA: TGCGCCAGCAGCGCTCAGGATTTGGACACTGAAGCTTTCTTT. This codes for CASSAQDLDTEAFF.